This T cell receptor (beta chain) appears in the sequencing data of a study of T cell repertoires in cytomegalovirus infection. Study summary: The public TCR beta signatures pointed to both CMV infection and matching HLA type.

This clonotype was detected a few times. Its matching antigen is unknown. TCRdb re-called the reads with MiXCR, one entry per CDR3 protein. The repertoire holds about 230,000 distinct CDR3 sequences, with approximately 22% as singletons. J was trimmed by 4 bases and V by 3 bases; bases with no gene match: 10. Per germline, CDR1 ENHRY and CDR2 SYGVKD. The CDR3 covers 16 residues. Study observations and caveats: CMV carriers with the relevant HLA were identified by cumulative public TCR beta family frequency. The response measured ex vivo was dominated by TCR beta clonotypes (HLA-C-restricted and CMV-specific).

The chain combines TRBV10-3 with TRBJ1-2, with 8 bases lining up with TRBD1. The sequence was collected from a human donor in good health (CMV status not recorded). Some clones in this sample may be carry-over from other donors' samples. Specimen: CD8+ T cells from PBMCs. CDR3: CAISESDRAEVYGYTF. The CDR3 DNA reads TGTGCCATCAGTGAATCGGACAGGGCTGAGGTCTATGGCTACACCTTC.